This T cell receptor beta chain was identified during a study of T cell repertoires in cytomegalovirus infection (dated by TCRdb to 2018 to 2020). Broadly, across the study: Alongside well-studied HLA-B-restricted epitopes, the peptide stimulations were aimed at recently identified HLA-C-restricted CMV epitopes, whose presentation resists viral immunomodulation. The HLA type of each donor mattered for the analysis, because public TCR beta signatures pointed to carriage of CMV infection along with the matching HLA type.

What the treatment or condition label conveys for this sample: in vitro stimulation with specific CMV peptide epitopes to enrich CMV-specific T cells. Trimmed from V: 0 bases; trimmed from J: 3 bases; junction bases lacking a gene match: 4. The germline V gene provides CDR1 SGDLS and CDR2 YYNGEE. From cysteine to phenylalanine, the CDR3 is 16 amino acids long. Kept here is only the CDR3 DNA, which spans 48 bases and is read in frame from base 1. Overall results and qualifications from the work: Cumulative frequency of public TCR beta family members discriminated carriers of CMV infection plus the relevant HLA type in this cohort and an independent approximately 370-donor cohort. The ex vivo response was dominated by HLA-C-restricted CMV-specific TCR beta clonotypes, and the single most frequent clonotype in two of eight donors was supplied by these HLA-C-restricted clonotypes.

This clonotype has only one observation. The antigen it binds to is not known. Within one base of it there is no much larger clone, and no base qualities were kept. Resting on one read, the evidence is weak. Sequencing instrument: Illumina HiSeq 1500. TCRdb cleaned the public reads at Q25 with fastp, built clones with MiXCR and kept in-frame beta chains. Rows are combined by CDR3 protein, so each entry shows the most common genes and DNA. Within this sample are 700,000 to 900,000 distinct CDR3 sequences, with almost 30% of them counted one time only. The ten largest clones capture 10% to 15% of the sample.

Sequencing was performed on cultured CD8+ T cells from PBMCs, taken from culture after CMV antigen stimulation. The clonotype was recovered from a human donor in good health (CMV status not recorded). Some clones in this sample may be carry-over from other donors' samples. The chain links TRBV9 with TRBJ2-1, with TRBD2 identical over 9 junction bases. The sequenced DNA: TGTGCCAGCAGCGTAGCTCGACTAGCGGACTACAATGAGCAGTTCTTC. It encodes CASSVARLADYNEQFF.